A selection of T cell receptor beta chains follows, all from one sample in a study of human T cells and chemical hapten exposure. MiXCR, run by TCRdb on the RACE reads, gives a single entry per CDR3 protein. The table includes some 200,000 distinct CDR3 sequences, 20% to 25% detected once. Sample: whole blood, taken in connection with sensitization to the hapten diphenylcyclopropenone (DPC). These receptors were taken from a woman aged 45-65 years with alopecia areata. Some clones in this sample may be carry-over from other donors' samples. Each CDR3 is given with its conserved first and last residue.

V gene,CDR3 protein
TRBV28,CASSTPGGPNYGYTF
TRBV20-1,CSASQAGLTVTGELFF
TRBV20-1,CSARDLRSGRYNEQFF
TRBV11-1,CASSPDRTEAFF
TRBV29-1,CSVKTAEPNLAKNIQYF
TRBV25-1,CASSGLAGGNEQFF
TRBV5-1,CASSSTSGSVETQYF
TRBV20-1,CSAGRGPDQPQHF
TRBV29-1,CSVEKQVRTEAFF
TRBV7-9,CASSSSSGATDTQYF
TRBV9,CASSVAAGEQFF
TRBV11-2,CASSPSRRAGNEQFF
TRBV5-1,CASSLGLAGAYTDTQYF
TRBV4-2,CASSQEVMSSGRLSADTQYF
TRBV29-1,CSAETSGSYEQYF
TRBV6-1,CASTSPGTSGRNEQFF
TRBV6-4,CASSDYRSQGYEQFF
TRBV20-1,CSARGGQRWTEAFF
TRBV20-1,CSARDPAQSPYEQYF
TRBV5-6,CASSLALAGGGEQFF
TRBV25-1,CASSDKGAGGNTIYF
TRBV4-2,CASSQESSGSSYNEQFF
TRBV20-1,CSAPGQGAGGELFF
TRBV27,CASTRVGGTGGNQPQHF
TRBV7-2,CASSPSRGSQPQHF
TRBV15,CATSGLAGGADTQYF
TRBV12-3/TRBV12-4,CASSPPRGYTF
TRBV29-1,CSVSWAVQNIQYF
TRBV3-1,CASGYEGAYNSPLHF
TRBV5-1,CASSLSQRWSNQPQHF
TRBV10-3,CASRLAGEVDEQFF
TRBV7-9,CASSPDRGLPYEQYF
TRBV2,CASKRETQYF
TRBV5-1,CASSLQGTRETQYF
TRBV20-1,CSATSGPWLNEQFF
TRBV19,CASSVDASGMWYEQFF
TRBV9,CASSPGVGDTQYF
TRBV29-1,CSVPPNGGMVLGAFF
TRBV19,CASSRGLAGSDEQYF